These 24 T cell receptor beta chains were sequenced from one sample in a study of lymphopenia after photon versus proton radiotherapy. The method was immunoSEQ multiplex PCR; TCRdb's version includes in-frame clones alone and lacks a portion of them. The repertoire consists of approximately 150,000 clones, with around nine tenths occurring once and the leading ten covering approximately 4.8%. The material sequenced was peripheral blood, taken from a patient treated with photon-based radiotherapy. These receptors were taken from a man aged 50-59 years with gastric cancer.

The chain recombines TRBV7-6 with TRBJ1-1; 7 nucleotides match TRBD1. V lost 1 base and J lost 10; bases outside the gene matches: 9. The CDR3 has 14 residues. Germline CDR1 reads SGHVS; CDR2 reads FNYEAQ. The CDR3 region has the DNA TGTGCCAGCAGCTTAGGGACAGGTACGAGGGGAGCTTTCTTT. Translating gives CASSLGTGTRGAFF.

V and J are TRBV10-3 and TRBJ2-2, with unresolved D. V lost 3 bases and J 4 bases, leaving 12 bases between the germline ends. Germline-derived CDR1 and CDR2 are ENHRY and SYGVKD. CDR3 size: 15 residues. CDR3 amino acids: CAISDRLPGTGELFF. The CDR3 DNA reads TGTGCCATCAGTGACAGACTCCCCGGCACCGGGGAGCTGTTTTTT.

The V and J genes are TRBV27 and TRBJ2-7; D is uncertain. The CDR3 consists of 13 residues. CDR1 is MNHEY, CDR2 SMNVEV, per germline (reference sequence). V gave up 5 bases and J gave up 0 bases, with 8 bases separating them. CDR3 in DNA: TGTGCCAGCAGTACGCCAGACTCCTACGAGCAGTACTTC. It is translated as CASSTPDSYEQYF.

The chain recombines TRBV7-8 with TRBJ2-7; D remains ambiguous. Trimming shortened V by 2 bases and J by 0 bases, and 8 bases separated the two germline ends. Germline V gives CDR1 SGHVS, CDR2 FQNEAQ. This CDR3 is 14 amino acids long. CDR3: CASSLRSRSYEQYF. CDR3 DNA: TGTGCCAGCAGCTTACGGAGCCGCTCCTACGAGCAGTACTTC.

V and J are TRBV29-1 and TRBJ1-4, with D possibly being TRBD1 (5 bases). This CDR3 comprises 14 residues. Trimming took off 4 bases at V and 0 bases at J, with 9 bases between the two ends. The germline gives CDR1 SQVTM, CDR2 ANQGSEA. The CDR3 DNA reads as TGCAGCGTTGTCGGAGGGGCAACTAATGAAAAACTGTTTTTT. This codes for CSVVGGATNEKLFF.

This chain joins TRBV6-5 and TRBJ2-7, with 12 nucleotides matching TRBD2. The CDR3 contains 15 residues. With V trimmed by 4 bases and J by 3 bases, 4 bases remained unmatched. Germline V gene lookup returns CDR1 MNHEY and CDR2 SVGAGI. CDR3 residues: CASSSRTSGNYEQYF. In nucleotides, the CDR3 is TGTGCCAGCAGTTCACGGACTAGCGGGAACTACGAGCAGTACTTC.

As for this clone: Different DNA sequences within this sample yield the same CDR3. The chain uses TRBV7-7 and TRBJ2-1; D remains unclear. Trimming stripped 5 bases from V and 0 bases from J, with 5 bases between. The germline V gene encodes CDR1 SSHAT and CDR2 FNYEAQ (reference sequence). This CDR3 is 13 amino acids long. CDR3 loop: CASSLSSYNEQFF. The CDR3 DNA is TGTGCCAGCAGCCTCAGCTCCTACAATGAGCAGTTCTTC.

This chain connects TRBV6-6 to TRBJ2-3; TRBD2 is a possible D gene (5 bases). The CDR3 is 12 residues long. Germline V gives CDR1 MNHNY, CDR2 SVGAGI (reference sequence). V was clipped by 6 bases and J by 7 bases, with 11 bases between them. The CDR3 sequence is CASSPSGYTQYF. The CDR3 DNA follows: TGTGCCAGCAGCCCATCGGGGTATACGCAGTATTTT.

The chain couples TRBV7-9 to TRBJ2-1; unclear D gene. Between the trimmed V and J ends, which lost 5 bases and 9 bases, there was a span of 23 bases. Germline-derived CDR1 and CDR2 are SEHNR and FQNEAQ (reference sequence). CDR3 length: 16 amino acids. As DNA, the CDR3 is TGTGCCAGCAGCCCGAGGACGGGTCTATCGAAGGTTGAGCAGTTCTTC. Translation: CASSPRTGLSKVEQFF.

CDR3 DNA: TGTGCCAGCAGCTCTACAGGGGACGCGGGAGGCACCATATATTTT. Its protein is CASSSTGDAGGTIYF. V and J are TRBV28 and TRBJ1-3; 7 bases are shared with TRBD1. Germline V lookup: CDR1 MDHEN, CDR2 SYDVKM. V dropped 6 bases and J dropped 9; count of bases not matched to a gene: 14. There are 15 residues in the CDR3.

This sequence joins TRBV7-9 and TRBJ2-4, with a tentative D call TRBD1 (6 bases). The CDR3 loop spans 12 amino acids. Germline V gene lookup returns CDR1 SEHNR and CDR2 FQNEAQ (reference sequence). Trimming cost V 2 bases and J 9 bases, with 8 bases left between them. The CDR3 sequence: CASSLMGAIQYF. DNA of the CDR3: TGTGCCAGCAGCTTAATGGGGGCCATTCAGTACTTC.

The CDR3 bases are TGTGCCAGCAGGCACCTCTCCAGCGGCGAAGCCAAAAACATTCAGTACTTC. Amino acid sequence: CASRHLSSGEAKNIQYF. This sequence joins TRBV2 and TRBJ2-4, with D tentatively TRBD2 (5 bases). The CDR3 is made up of 17 amino acids. Germline assignment: CDR1 SNHLY and CDR2 FYNNEI. Between the trimmed V and J ends, which lost 6 bases and 0 bases, there was a span of 18 bases.

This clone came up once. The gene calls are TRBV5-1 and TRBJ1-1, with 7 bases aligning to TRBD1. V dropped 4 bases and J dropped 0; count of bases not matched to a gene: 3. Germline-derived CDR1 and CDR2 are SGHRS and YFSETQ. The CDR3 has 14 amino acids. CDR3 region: CASSTRGLNTEAFF. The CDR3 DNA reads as TGCGCCAGCAGCACCAGGGGGTTGAACACTGAAGCTTTCTTT.

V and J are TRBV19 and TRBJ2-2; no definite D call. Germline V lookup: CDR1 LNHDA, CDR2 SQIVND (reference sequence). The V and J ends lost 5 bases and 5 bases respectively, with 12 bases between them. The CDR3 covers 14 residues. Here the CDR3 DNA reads TGTGCCAGTAGTGGTTCAGGTTGGACCGGGGAGCTGTTTTTT. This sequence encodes CASSGSGWTGELFF.

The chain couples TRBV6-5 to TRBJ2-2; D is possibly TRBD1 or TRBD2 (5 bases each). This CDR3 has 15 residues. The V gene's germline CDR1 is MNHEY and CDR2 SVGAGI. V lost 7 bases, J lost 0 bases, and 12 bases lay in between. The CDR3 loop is CASMGRTTNTGELFF. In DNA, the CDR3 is TGTGCCAGCATGGGACGGACAACGAACACCGGGGAGCTGTTTTTT.

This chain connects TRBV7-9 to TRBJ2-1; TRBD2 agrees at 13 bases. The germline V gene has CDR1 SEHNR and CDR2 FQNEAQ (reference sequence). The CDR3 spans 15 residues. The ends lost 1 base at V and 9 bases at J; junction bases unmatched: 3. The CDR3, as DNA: TGTGCCAGCAGCTTAGAACTAGCGGGAGGGGGTGAGCAGTTCTTC. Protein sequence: CASSLELAGGGEQFF.

The CDR3 coding sequence is TGCAGCGTTGATAGCGCCAACACCGGGGAGCTGTTTTTT. Translation: CSVDSANTGELFF. The genes are TRBV29-1 and TRBJ2-2; a possible D gene is TRBD2 (5 bases). Looked up from germline, CDR1 is SQVTM and CDR2 is ANQGSEA. V lost 3 bases to trimming and J lost 2 bases, with 7 bases between them. The CDR3 runs 13 residues.

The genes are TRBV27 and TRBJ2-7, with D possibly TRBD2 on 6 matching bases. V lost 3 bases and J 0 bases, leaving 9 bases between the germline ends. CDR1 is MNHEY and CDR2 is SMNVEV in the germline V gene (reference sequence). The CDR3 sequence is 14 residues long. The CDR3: CASSFGRLSYEQYF. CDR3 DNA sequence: TGTGCCAGCAGTTTCGGGAGACTCTCCTACGAGCAGTACTTC.

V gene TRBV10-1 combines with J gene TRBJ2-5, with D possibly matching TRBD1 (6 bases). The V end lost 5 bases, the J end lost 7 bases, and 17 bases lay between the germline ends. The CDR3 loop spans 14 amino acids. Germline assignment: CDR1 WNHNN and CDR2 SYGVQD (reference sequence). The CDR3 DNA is TGCGCCAGCAGTAGTCAGGGGTCGACTGGGACCCAGTACTTC. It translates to CASSSQGSTGTQYF.

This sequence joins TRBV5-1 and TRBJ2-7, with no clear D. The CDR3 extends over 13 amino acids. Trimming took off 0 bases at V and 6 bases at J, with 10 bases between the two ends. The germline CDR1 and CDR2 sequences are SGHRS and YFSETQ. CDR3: CASSLEFQGEQYF. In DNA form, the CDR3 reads TGCGCCAGCAGCTTGGAGTTTCAAGGCGAGCAGTACTTC.

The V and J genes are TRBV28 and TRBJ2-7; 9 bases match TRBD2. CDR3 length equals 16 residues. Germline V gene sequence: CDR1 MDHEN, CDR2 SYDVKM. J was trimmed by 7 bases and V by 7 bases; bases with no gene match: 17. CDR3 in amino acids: CASTTQRAGGPAEQYF. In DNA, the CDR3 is TGTGCCAGCACCACCCAGAGGGCGGGAGGGCCAGCTGAGCAGTACTTC. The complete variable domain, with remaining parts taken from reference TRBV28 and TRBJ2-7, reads DVKVTQSSRYLVKRTGEKVFLECVQDMDHENMFWYRQDPGLGLRLIYFSYDVKMKEKGDIPEGYSVSREKKERFSLILESASTNQTSMYLCASTTQRAGGPAEQYFGPGTRLTVT.

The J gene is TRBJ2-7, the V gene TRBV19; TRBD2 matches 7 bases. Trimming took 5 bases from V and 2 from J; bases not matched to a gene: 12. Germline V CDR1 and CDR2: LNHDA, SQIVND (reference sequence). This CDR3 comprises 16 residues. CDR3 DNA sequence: TGTGCCAGTAGTCTCGGGGAGGGGATTTACGCCTACGAGCAGTACTTC. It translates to CASSLGEGIYAYEQYF.

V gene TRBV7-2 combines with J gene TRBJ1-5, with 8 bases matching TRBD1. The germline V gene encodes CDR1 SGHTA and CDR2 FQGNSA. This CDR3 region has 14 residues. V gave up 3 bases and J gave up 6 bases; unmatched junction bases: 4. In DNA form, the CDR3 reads TGTGCCAGCAGCTTTAACACAGGGGGTCAGCCCCAGCATTTT. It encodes CASSFNTGGQPQHF.

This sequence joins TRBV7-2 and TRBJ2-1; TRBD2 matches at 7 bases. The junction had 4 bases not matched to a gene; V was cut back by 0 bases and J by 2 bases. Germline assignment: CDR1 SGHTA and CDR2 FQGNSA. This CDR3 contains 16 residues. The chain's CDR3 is CASSLARAGTYNEQFF. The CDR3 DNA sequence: TGTGCCAGCAGCTTAGCGCGAGCGGGAACCTACAATGAGCAGTTCTTC.